The subject of this entry is one TCR beta chain. The protocol was immunoSEQ multiplex PCR, while the TCRdb copy is restricted to in-frame clones and leaves out a portion. The sample includes about 98,000 clones, around 80% of them seen just once. The data belong to a study of blood T cell repertoires in COVID-19. Germline values: CDR1 SGHDN, CDR2 FVKESK. The CDR3 totals 13 residues. The V gene lost 5 bases and the J gene lost 5 bases, with 10 bases spanning the gap. Sequenced input: peripheral blood. The chain is built from TRBV14 and TRBJ1-5; perhaps TRBD1 as D (6 bases). This sequence originates from a man aged 55 to 69 with acute or convalescent COVID-19. The CDR3 region is CASSWGRDQPQHF. In DNA form, the CDR3 reads TGTGCCAGCAGCTGGGGGCGAGATCAGCCCCAGCATTTT.